The present T cell receptor beta chain was sequenced within a study of beta chain features in type 1 diabetes. Expressed TCRB transcripts were sequenced because the isolated RNA had all been reverse transcribed beforehand. Here immunoSEQ multiplex PCR was the method, and the copy in TCRdb shows in-frame clones only, minus some. Among more than 300,000 clones listed, more than 13% were seen once. Germline V lookup: CDR1 SGHAT, CDR2 FQNNGV. The CDR3 sequence is 12 residues long. Study-wide results and limits: An over-representation of cells with high TCR expression could result from cDNA sequencing.

The sample holds a few counts of this clone. Its target is unknown. An end of the junction does not agree with germline; a read error may underlie this. This chain links TRBV11-2 with TRBJ1-1; D is unresolved. The sequenced sample consisted of naive CD4+ T cells from blood. This clonotype was obtained from a woman younger than 35 in good health. The CDR3 DNA reads TGTGCCAGCAGCTTACGTAACAGTGAAGCTTTCTTT. Protein sequence: CASSLRNSEAFF.